This T cell receptor beta chain was identified in a study of beta chain features in type 1 diabetes. General observations from the study: People with Type 1 diabetes carried modestly yet significantly shorter TCRB CDR3s in all four CD4+ subsets.

Trimming removed 4 bases from V and 1 base from J, with 13 bases in between. CDR1 MNHNY and CDR2 SVGAGI come from the germline V gene (reference sequence). This CDR3 is built from 15 residues. This clone was counted between two and nine times. Its matching antigen is unknown. Reverse transcription of all isolated RNA meant that expressed TCRB transcripts were sequenced. Profiled with immunoSEQ multiplex PCR; TCRdb holds only in-frame clones, not every one. The sample contains under 300,000 clones, 7% to 9% of which appear only once. It was one heparinised blood draw, averaging approximately 100 mL, that each donor gave.

This TCR derives from a woman aged 18-29 years in good health. This sequence joins TRBV6-6 and TRBJ1-1; D is possibly TRBD1 (5 bases). The sample was central memory CD4+ T cells from blood. The CDR3 coding sequence is TGTGCCAGCAGTTGGGGGACCTATAAGAACACTGAAGCTTTCTTT. It is translated as CASSWGTYKNTEAFF.